What follows are 8 T cell receptor beta chains derived from one specimen sequenced in a study of cytomegalovirus exposure and HLA in healthy donors. Primers for the PCR totalled 60 Vbeta and 13 Jbeta. Measured with immunoSEQ multiplex PCR; TCRdb has only the in-frame clones, and not every one. The data show roughly 140,000 clones, 60% to 85% seen once. Sequencing input: PBMCs. The receptors derive from a man aged 18-30 years in good health and CMV-seronegative.

The chain is built from TRBV6-5 and TRBJ1-2; TRBD1 matches 9 bases. V lost 2 bases and J lost 6; bases outside the gene matches: 4. Germline CDR1 and CDR2: MNHEY and SVGAGI. The CDR3 covers 14 residues. This CDR3 reads CASSYRTGADGYTF. CDR3 coding DNA: TGTGCCAGCAGTTACCGGACAGGGGCCGATGGCTACACCTTC.

This chain connects TRBV28 to TRBJ2-7, with D possibly TRBD1 on 8 matching bases. V lost 6 bases and J 3 bases, leaving 15 bases between the germline ends. Germline loops: CDR1 MDHEN, CDR2 SYDVKM. The CDR3 is made up of 14 amino acids. CDR3: CASRAGQAHYEQYF. The CDR3 DNA reads as TGTGCCAGCAGAGCGGGACAGGCCCACTACGAGCAGTACTTC.

This clone turned up a few times. This rearrangement joins TRBV30 to TRBJ2-7; maybe TRBD2 (5 bases). Between the trimmed V and J ends, which lost 5 bases and 9 bases, there was a span of 11 bases. The CDR3 runs 10 residues. Germline V CDR1 and CDR2: GTSNPN, SVGIG (reference sequence). The CDR3 sequence: CAWGSIGQYF. CDR3 DNA sequence: TGTGCCTGGGGGAGCATAGGGCAGTACTTC.

This clone has a handful of counts. The chain carries TRBV6-5 and TRBJ1-6, with 8 bases matching TRBD1. The germline gives CDR1 MNHEY, CDR2 SVGAGI. The CDR3 is 15 amino acids. The ends lost 8 bases at V and 9 bases at J; junction bases unmatched: 12. The CDR3 reads CASGHDQGASSPLHF. CDR3 bases: TGTGCCAGCGGTCATGACCAGGGGGCAAGTTCACCCCTCCACTTT.

J is TRBJ2-3 and V is TRBV7-3, with 9 bases matching TRBD2. CDR1 and CDR2 from the germline V gene are SGHTA and FQGTGA. With V trimmed by 2 bases and J by 4 bases, 10 bases remained unmatched. The CDR3 runs to 17 residues. CDR3 DNA sequence: TGTGCCAGCAGCTTATTCAGTAGCGGGAGATTTGCAGATACGCAGTATTTT. Protein: CASSLFSSGRFADTQYF. Full variable domain (outside the CDR3, taken from reference TRBV7-3 and TRBJ2-3): GAGVSQTPSNKVTEKGKYVELRCDPISGHTALYWYRQSLGQGPEFLIYFQGTGAADDSGLPNDRFFAVRPEGSVSTLKIQRTERGDSAVYLCASSLFSSGRFADTQYFGPGTRLTVL.

The sample holds a few counts of this clone. The chain carries TRBV15 and TRBJ1-5, with 9 nucleotides matching TRBD1. J gave up 1 base and V 2 bases, and 6 bases lay outside the gene matches. This CDR3 region has 17 residues. Germline-derived CDR1 and CDR2 are LNHNV and YYDKDF (reference sequence). The CDR3, as DNA: TGTGCCACCAGCAGACGTCCCGGACAGGGGAGCAATCAGCCCCAGCATTTT. Its protein product is CATSRRPGQGSNQPQHF.

In this sample, this clone turned up a few times. CDR3 nucleotide sequence: TGTGCCAGCAAACAGGGGCCTTATAGCAATCAGCCCCAGCATTTT. It specifies CASKQGPYSNQPQHF. The chain has TRBV19 and TRBJ1-5; 7 bases agree with TRBD1. The germline CDR1 and CDR2 sequences are LNHDA and SQIVND (reference sequence). Germline trimming cut 9 bases from V and 0 bases from J; bases unmatched to any gene: 8. The CDR3 length is 15 residues.

The chain links TRBV29-1 to TRBJ2-1; D gene unclear. The CDR3 contains 13 residues. CDR1 and CDR2 (germline): SQVTM, ANQGSEA. With 7 bases removed from V and 4 bases from J, the gap between germline ends came to 14 bases. CDR3 nucleotide sequence: TGCAGCGACCTTACACCCCTTTACAATGAGCAGTTCTTC. Translation gives CSDLTPLYNEQFF.